This is a list of T cell receptor beta chains from one sample in a study of post-analysis software for immune sequencing data. From the PCR reads, TCRdb called clonotypes with MiXCR, one entry per CDR3 protein. There are about 820,000 distinct CDR3 sequences in the sample; about 57% occur only once, and approximately 4.4% lies in the top ten. The sample comprised blood. Receptor source: a girl aged 10 to 17 with multiple sclerosis. CDR3s include the opening cysteine and the closing phenylalanine or tryptophan. The D gene is left open where the match is weak. Rows may omit the clone size; those that give it use once, few, many or a size class.

TRBJ2-7 | few | NA | TRBV7-6 | 16 | CASSLPGRGQIYEQYF | TGTGCCAGCAGTTTACCCGGACGGGGGCAGATCTACGAGCAGTACTTC
TRBJ2-7 | NA | NA | TRBV29-1 | 13 | CSAGSGLTYEQYF | TGCAGCGCGGGAAGTGGCTTAACCTACGAGCAGTACTTC
TRBJ2-1 | NA | NA | TRBV6-5 | 15 | CASSSTTQPYNEQFF | TGTGCCAGCAGTTCAACAACACAGCCCTACAATGAGCAGTTCTTC
TRBJ1-4 | NA | NA | TRBV20-1 | 13 | CSAAAAAGEKLFF | TGCAGTGCCGCGGCGGCAGCCGGTGAAAAACTGTTTTTT
TRBJ2-3 | NA | TRBD2 | TRBV5-1 | 17 | CASSLAGLAGVTDTQYF | TGCGCCAGCAGCTTGGCGGGACTAGCGGGAGTCACAGATACGCAGTATTTT
TRBJ2-7 | NA | NA | TRBV15 | 13 | CATSRPVSYEQYF | TGTGCCACCAGCAGGCCTGTCTCCTACGAGCAGTACTTC
TRBJ2-1 | few | NA | TRBV27 | 13 | CASRDHSYNEQFF | TGTGCCAGCAGGGACCACTCCTACAATGAGCAGTTCTTC
TRBJ2-5 | few | NA | TRBV20-1 | 14 | CSARDPRRQETQYF | TGCAGTGCTAGAGACCCTAGACGACAAGAGACCCAGTACTTC
TRBJ1-1 | NA | TRBD1 | TRBV5-1 | 14 | CASSRTGSGTEAFF | TGCGCCAGCAGCCGGACAGGGTCGGGGACTGAAGCTTTCTTT
TRBJ2-3 | NA | TRBD2 | TRBV7-3 | 16 | CASSLQREDGVDTQYF | TGTGCCAGCAGCCTACAGCGGGAGGATGGGGTAGATACGCAGTATTTT
TRBJ2-1 | NA | TRBD1 | TRBV20-1 | 14 | CSASYRGRNNEQFF | TGCAGTGCTAGTTACAGGGGGCGAAACAATGAGCAGTTCTTC
TRBJ2-1 | NA | TRBD1 | TRBV20-1 | 13 | CSAREGQNNEQFF | TGCAGTGCTAGAGAGGGACAGAACAATGAGCAGTTCTTC
TRBJ2-1 | NA | TRBD2 | TRBV20-1 | 15 | CSAPGGTSGYNEQFF | TGCAGTGCGCCCGGGGGGACTAGCGGCTACAATGAGCAGTTCTTC
TRBJ2-7 | NA | TRBD1 | TRBV29-1 | 16 | CSVEDPGQGVYYEQYF | TGCAGCGTTGAAGATCCGGGACAGGGGGTTTACTACGAGCAGTACTTC